This T cell receptor (beta chain) was retrieved from a study of T cell repertoires in ileal Crohn's disease (dated by TCRdb to 2018 to 2020). For the wider study: The median duration of disease was roughly 8.2 years, and at the time of surgery approximately 33% of patients were active smokers. Every patient underwent surgery because of a complication, which was stricturing disease in around 61% of cases and penetrating disease in approximately 40%. Roughly half of the patients were given postoperative therapy, with some 17 on anti-TNF agents and 10 to 12 on thiopurines. Neoterminal ileum biopsies obtained at postoperative colonoscopy were designated as M6 samples. TCR repertoire analysis was done in 50 to 70 Crohn's disease patients from a prospective multicentre cohort. The study ran alongside a multicentre cohort designed to identify predictors of early endoscopic recurrence after ileocolonic resection. Endoscopic postoperative recurrence was defined by a Rutgeerts score above i0. A total of 170 or so mucosal samples from 60 or so patients were sequenced, collected from several sites on the surgical specimen and at postoperative endoscopy. General findings and caveats noted by the study authors: Within the first year after surgery, the timing of postoperative endoscopy varied, and the median delay was 6.9 months. Only a subgroup of patients, of unstated size, had their mucosal CD4 and CD8 T cells sorted and sequenced. Endoscopic recurrence was found to be associated with higher high-frequency clone percentages at surgery, and recurrence was observed in all patients with clonality above 26.8% (18/57). Compared with CD4 T cells, sorted CD8 T cells contained more high-frequency clones, which suggests that the mucosal expansions were mostly CD8. Patients who were active smokers at surgery had a significantly higher proportion of clonal expansions than non-smokers (around 25% vs 18%, p=0.02).

In regard to this clone: This clone's antigen is unknown. No base-level quality is on record; no much larger clone is a single base apart.

The time point label on this specimen signifies: neoterminal ileum biopsy at postoperative endoscopy, about 6 months after surgery. Adults with ileal or ileocolonic Crohn's disease and an indication for ileocolonic resection were eligible for inclusion. Whole ileal mucosal biopsies were stored frozen at -80°C before DNA extraction. Genomic DNA was isolated from frozen whole biopsies using a TRizol-based method, and the DNA was quantified with a NanoDrop 2000 spectrophotometer. Trimming leaves V shorter by 2 bases and J shorter by 1 base, with the junction holding 13 bases beyond the gene matches. CDR1 and CDR2 are drawn from the germline V gene: MDHEN, SYDVKM. Its CDR3 holds 18 amino acids, cysteine through phenylalanine. Here the CDR3 DNA is all that survives: 54 bases in frame from base 1. Around 460 nanograms of biopsy DNA per sample were submitted for commercial TCRB immunosequencing. A two-step, amplification bias-controlled multiplex PCR was used by Adaptive Biotechnology to amplify CDR3 regions from genomic DNA. In the first PCR, primers covered every V and J gene segment, and in the second PCR, barcodes and Illumina adapters were added. CDR3 libraries were sequenced on an Illumina instrument. Per the original workflow: The analysis used both the pipelines supplied by the vendor and custom analysis of the raw data in R/Bioconductor with R version 3.3.0. Clonality, which ranges from 0 to 1, was calculated as the inverse of the normalised Shannon entropy across all productive clones. High-frequency clones were defined as the share of the repertoire taken up by the top 100 clones, keeping only clones that passed a 95% confidence test. Overlap between samples was measured with the Morisita-Horn index, while repertoire diversity was measured with the Simpson index. In its TCRdb copy, this immuneACCESS table keeps in-frame sequences only and misses some clones. Where compared with another copy, unresolved V genes explain less than half of these, and the others have no known cause. V, J and clone size reflect that table, while D and trimming were determined from the DNA. The sample records roughly 3,400 clones, over 70% of which are singletons. The ten largest account for 5.1% of the sample.

The TCR sequence derives from an adult with Crohn's disease. The sample taken for sequencing was ileal tissue. The chain links TRBV28 with TRBJ1-1; 7 nucleotides in the junction match TRBD1. Here the CDR3 is given as CASSLRRDAGGSNTEAFF. The nucleotides are TGTGCCAGCAGTTTACGCCGCGATGCAGGGGGATCGAACACTGAAGCTTTCTTT.